Listed here are 16 T cell receptor beta chains from one sample, sequenced in a study of radiation and T cells in renal cell carcinoma (dated by TCRdb to the early 2020s). Libraries were prepared through the immunoSEQ multiplex PCR assay. Held by TCRdb, this immuneACCESS table contains in-frame sequences only and omits some clones. Under half of the omission traces to an unresolved V gene where checked; the cause of the rest is unknown. The sample table holds more than 20,000 clones, of which more than 65% were seen once. The top ten constitute roughly a third of the sample. The label giving this sample's time point can be read as: blood 2 weeks post-SBRT. What the treatment or condition label conveys for this sample: 15 Gy SBRT to primary tumor, nephrectomy 4 weeks later. Specimen: blood, collected from a patient whose treatment included radiotherapy and nephrectomy. All receptors derive from a man between 60 and 75 years old with renal cell carcinoma.

The chain employs TRBV6-5 and TRBJ2-7; tentative D call: TRBD1 (6 bases). The germline V and J ends were trimmed by 2 bases and 2 bases, with 13 bases remaining between them. The CDR3 length is 15 residues. Germline V gene data show CDR1 as MNHEY and CDR2 as SVGAGI. The CDR3 DNA reads as TGTGCCAGCAGTTACGGGCAGGGGAGTACCTACGAGCAGTACTTC. Amino acid sequence: CASSYGQGSTYEQYF.

The chain recombines TRBV2 with TRBJ1-5; 8 bases align to TRBD1. V shed 6 bases, J shed 4 bases, and the junction held 8 bases outside the gene matches. CDR1 and CDR2 from the germline V gene are SNHLY and FYNNEI. This CDR3 has 15 amino acids. The chain's CDR3 is CASRHDRGGNQPQHF. Here the CDR3 DNA reads TGTGCCAGCAGACACGACAGGGGCGGGAATCAGCCCCAGCATTTT.

The genes are TRBV9 and TRBJ2-1; 8 positions match TRBD1. The CDR3 totals 14 residues. Germline lookup yields CDR1 SGDLS and CDR2 YYNGEE. V lost 4 bases to trimming and J lost 5 bases; unmatched junction nucleotides: 5. CDR3 amino acids: CASSPRTGNNEQFF. The DNA for the CDR3 is TGTGCCAGCAGCCCTAGGACAGGGAACAATGAGCAGTTCTTC.

The rearrangement joins TRBV19 to TRBJ2-2; perhaps TRBD1 as D (6 bases). With 6 bases removed from V and 0 bases from J, the gap between germline ends came to 11 bases. Germline-derived CDR1 and CDR2 are LNHDA and SQIVND (reference sequence). The CDR3 is 15 amino acids. This chain's CDR3 is CASRKGETNTGELFF. CDR3 DNA sequence: TGTGCCAGTAGGAAGGGGGAGACGAACACCGGGGAGCTGTTTTTT.

The chain recombines TRBV7-2 with TRBJ2-1, with D unclear. Trimming cost V 1 base and J 5 bases, with 6 bases left between them. CDR1 is SGHTA, CDR2 FQGNSA, per germline. This CDR3 region has 13 residues. The CDR3 reads CASSLERNNEQFF. CDR3 DNA: TGTGCCAGCAGCTTAGAACGAAACAATGAGCAGTTCTTC. Together with reference TRBV7-2 and TRBJ2-1, the CDR3 gives the full variable domain: GAGVSQSPSNKVTEKGKDVELRCDPISGHTALYWYRQSLGQGLEFLIYFQGNSAPDKSGLPSDRFSAERTGGSVSTLTIQRTQQEDSAVYLCASSLERNNEQFFGPGTRLTVL.

This clone was picked up one time. The rearrangement joins TRBV6-1 to TRBJ2-2; D might be TRBD1 (5 bases). In germline, CDR1 is MNHNS, CDR2 SASEGT. The V gene lost 6 bases and the J gene lost 2 bases, with 7 bases spanning the gap. The CDR3 length is 13 residues. The CDR3 bases are TGTGCCAGCAGGGACATTAACACCGGGGAGCTGTTTTTT. This sequence encodes CASRDINTGELFF.

The gene calls are TRBV18 and TRBJ2-3; no clear D. This CDR3 contains 14 residues. Germline values: CDR1 KGHSH, CDR2 LQKENI. Deletions cut 0 bases from V and 0 bases from J, with 4 bases between. The CDR3 DNA reads TGTGCCAGCTCACCACCCCCTAGCACAGATACGCAGTATTTT. Residues: CASSPPPSTDTQYF.

This rearrangement joins TRBV5-1 to TRBJ1-1; possibly TRBD1 for D (6 bases). Germline-derived CDR1 and CDR2 are SGHRS and YFSETQ. The V end lost 4 bases, the J end lost 1 base, and 11 bases lay between the germline ends. This CDR3 is 14 amino acids long. For the CDR3, the DNA is TGCGCCAGCAGCCTGGGACAACGGAACACTGAAGCTTTCTTT. The encoded protein is CASSLGQRNTEAFF. The full variable domain, with the rest looked up from reference TRBV5-1 and TRBJ1-1, is KAGVTQTPRYLIKTRGQQVTLSCSPISGHRSVSWYQQTPGQGLQFLFEYFSETQRNKGNFPGRFSGRQFSNSRSEMNVSTLELGDSALYLCASSLGQRNTEAFFGQGTRLTVV.

The chain couples TRBV11-3 to TRBJ1-5, with D uncertain. This CDR3 has 17 amino acids. Trimming removed 2 bases at V and 0 bases at J, with 14 bases between. Germline lookup yields CDR1 SGHNT and CDR2 YENEEA. CDR3 nucleotide sequence: TGTGCCAGCAGCTTACTGGGTTCGAGGGATAGCAATCAGCCCCAGCATTTT. This gives the protein CASSLLGSRDSNQPQHF.

This clone was detected only once. CDR3: CASSLNREKLFF. The DNA for the CDR3 is TGTGCCAGCAGCCTAAACCGTGAAAAACTGTTTTTT. The chain couples TRBV7-6 to TRBJ1-4; D is unresolved. The CDR3 loop spans 12 amino acids. Per the germline V gene, CDR1 is SGHVS and CDR2 is FNYEAQ. The germline V and J ends were trimmed by 5 bases and 7 bases, with 8 bases remaining between them.

In this sample, this clone turned up once. The chain uses TRBV15 and TRBJ1-5; no clear D. Per germline, CDR1 LNHNV and CDR2 YYDKDF (reference sequence). V was cut by 0 bases and J by 7 bases, with 7 bases left in between. This CDR3 has 13 amino acids. DNA for the CDR3: TGTGCCACCAGCAGAGACCAAAGACAGCCCCAGCATTTT. Translated: CATSRDQRQPQHF. Complete variable domain (other parts from reference TRBV15 and TRBJ1-5): DAMVIQNPRYQVTQFGKPVTLSCSQTLNHNVMYWYQQKSSQAPKLLFHYYDKDFNNEADTPDNFQSRRPNTSFCFLDIRSPGLGDTAMYLCATSRDQRQPQHFGDGTRLSIL.

The sample holds a few counts of this clone. The gene calls are TRBV4-3 and TRBJ1-2; weak D call: TRBD1 (5 bases). This CDR3 has 14 residues. Germline CDR1 reads LGHNA; CDR2 reads YSLEER. Trimming left V 1 base short and J 2 bases short, with 8 bases between. In DNA form, the CDR3 reads TGCGCCAGCAGCCAAGGCAAGGGGAACTATGGCTACACCTTC. It codes for CASSQGKGNYGYTF.

The chain is built from TRBV2 and TRBJ2-6; no reliable D call. CDR3 size: 16 residues. Trimming shortened V by 4 bases and J by 0 bases, and 10 bases separated the two germline ends. Germline assignment: CDR1 SNHLY and CDR2 FYNNEI. The CDR3 is CASSGRPTSGANVLTF. CDR3 DNA: TGTGCCAGCAGTGGTAGGCCTACCTCTGGGGCCAACGTCCTGACTTTC.

The gene calls are TRBV18 and TRBJ2-5; 14 positions match TRBD2. CDR3 length equals 17 residues. Unmatched junction bases numbered 8, after V lost 3 bases and J lost 5 bases. CDR1 KGHSH and CDR2 LQKENI come from the germline V gene. The CDR3 sequence: CASSPPGLAGVSETQYF. The CDR3 DNA reads as TGTGCCAGCTCACCGCCGGGACTAGCGGGAGTTTCGGAGACCCAGTACTTC.

J is TRBJ1-1 and V is TRBV5-4, with D maybe TRBD1 (5 bases). The CDR3 totals 14 residues. With 4 bases removed from V and 4 bases from J, the gap between germline ends came to 14 bases. Germline assignment: CDR1 SGHNT and CDR2 YYREEE (reference sequence). The CDR3 nucleotides read TGTGCCAGCAGCACCCTGGGCGGGACCACTGAAGCTTTCTTT. Residues: CASSTLGGTTEAFF.

Concerning this clone: At the DNA level, this CDR3 is encoded by other sequences in the same sample as well. DNA for the CDR3: TGCAGCGTTGAATTATACAGGGATAATGAGCAGTTCTTC. It is translated as CSVELYRDNEQFF. The chain carries TRBV29-1 and TRBJ2-1; the D gene is possibly TRBD1 (6 bases). The CDR3 contains 13 residues. The V end was cut by 2 bases, the J end by 7 bases, with 12 bases between. CDR1 is SQVTM and CDR2 is ANQGSEA in the germline V gene.